This T cell receptor (beta chain) comes out of a study of cytomegalovirus exposure and HLA in healthy donors. About this clone: Its specificity is unknown.

Germline CDR1 SNHLY, CDR2 FYNNEI. The germline V and J ends were trimmed by 2 bases and 5 bases, with 12 bases remaining between them. The CDR3 contains 14 residues. PCR amplification relied on 60 Vbeta primers (plus 13 Jbeta primers). This table comes from immunoSEQ multiplex PCR, and its TCRdb copy is limited to in-frame clones, with some not included. The sample contains approximately 190,000 clones, 84% of which appear only once. General study findings and limits: Roughly even sequencing depth across donors was the assumption behind the presence/absence analyses. Sequencing probably produced one cluster of sequence variants that were highly shared.

Sequenced material: PBMCs. The clonotype comes from a boy aged 5-17 years in good health and CMV-seronegative. The chain has TRBV2 and TRBJ1-2, with D unclear. DNA of the CDR3: TGTGCCAGCAGTGAAAGTCGGGTCATATATGGCTACACCTTC. Residues: CASSESRVIYGYTF.